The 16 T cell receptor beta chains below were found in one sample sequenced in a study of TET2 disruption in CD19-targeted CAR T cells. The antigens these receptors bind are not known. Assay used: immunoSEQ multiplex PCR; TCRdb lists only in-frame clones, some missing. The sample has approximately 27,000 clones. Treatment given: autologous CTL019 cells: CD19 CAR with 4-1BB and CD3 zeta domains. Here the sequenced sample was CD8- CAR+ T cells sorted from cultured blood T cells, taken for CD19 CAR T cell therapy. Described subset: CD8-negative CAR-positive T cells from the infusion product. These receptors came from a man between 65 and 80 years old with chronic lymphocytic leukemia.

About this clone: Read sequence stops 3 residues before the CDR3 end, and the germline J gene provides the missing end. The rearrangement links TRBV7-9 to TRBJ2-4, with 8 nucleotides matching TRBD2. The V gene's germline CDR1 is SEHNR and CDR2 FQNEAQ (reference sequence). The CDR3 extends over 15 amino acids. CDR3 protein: CASSFAGGFQETQYF. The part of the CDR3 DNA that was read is TGTGCCAGCAGCTTTGCGGGGGGCTTCCAAGAGACT.

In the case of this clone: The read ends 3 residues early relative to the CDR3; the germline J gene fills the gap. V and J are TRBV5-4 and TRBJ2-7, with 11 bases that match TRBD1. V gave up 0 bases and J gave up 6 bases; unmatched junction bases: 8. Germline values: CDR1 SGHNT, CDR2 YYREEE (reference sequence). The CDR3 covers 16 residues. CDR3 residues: CASSLVVGQGGSEQYF. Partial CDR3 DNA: TGTGCCAGCAGCTTGGTAGTGGGACAGGGGGGATCCGAG. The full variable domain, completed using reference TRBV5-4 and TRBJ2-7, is ETGVTQSPTHLIKTRGQQVTLRCSSQSGHNTVSWYQQALGQGPQFIFQYYREEENGRGNFPPRFSGLQFPNYSSELNVNALELDDSALYLCASSLVVGQGGSEQYFGPGTRLTVT.

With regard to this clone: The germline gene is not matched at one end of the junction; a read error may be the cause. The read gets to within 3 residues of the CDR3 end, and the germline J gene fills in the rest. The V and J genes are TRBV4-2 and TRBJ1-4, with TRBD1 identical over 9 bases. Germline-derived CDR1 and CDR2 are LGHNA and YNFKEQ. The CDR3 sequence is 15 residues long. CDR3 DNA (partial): TGCGCCAGCAGCCAAGAGGGGACAGGGAATGAAAAA. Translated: CASSQEGTGNEK. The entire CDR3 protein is CASSQEGTGNEKLFF.

CDR3 DNA, as far as it was read: TGCAGCGCCAGGGGGAACCCGGGGCAGCCG. As protein: CSARGNPGQP. In full, the CDR3 reads CSARGNPGQPQYF. This chain links TRBV29-1 with TRBJ2-3; TRBD1 matches 7 bases. The read stops 3 residues short of the end of the CDR3; the missing end is completed from the germline J gene. The germline V gene has CDR1 SQVTM and CDR2 ANQGSEA. The CDR3 covers 13 residues.

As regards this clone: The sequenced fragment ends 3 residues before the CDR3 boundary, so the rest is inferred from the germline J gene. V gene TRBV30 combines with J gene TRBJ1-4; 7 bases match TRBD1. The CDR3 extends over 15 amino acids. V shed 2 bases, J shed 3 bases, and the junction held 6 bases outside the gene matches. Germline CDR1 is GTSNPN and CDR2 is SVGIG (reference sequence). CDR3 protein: CAWSSGQVANEKLFF. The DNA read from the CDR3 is TGTGCCTGGAGTTCCGGACAGGTAGCTAATGAAAAA.

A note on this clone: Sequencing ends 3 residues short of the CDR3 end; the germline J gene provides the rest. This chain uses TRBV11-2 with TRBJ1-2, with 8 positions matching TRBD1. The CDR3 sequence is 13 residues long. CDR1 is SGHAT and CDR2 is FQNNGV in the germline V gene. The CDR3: CASTRDRGGGYTF. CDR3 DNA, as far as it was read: TGTGCCAGCACCCGCGACAGGGGAGGCGGC. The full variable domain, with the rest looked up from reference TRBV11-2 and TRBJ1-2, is EAGVAQSPRYKIIEKRQSVAFWCNPISGHATLYWYQQILGQGPKLLIQFQNNGVVDDSQLPKDRFSAERLKGVDSTLKIQPAKLEDSAVYLCASTRDRGGGYTFGSGTRLTVV.

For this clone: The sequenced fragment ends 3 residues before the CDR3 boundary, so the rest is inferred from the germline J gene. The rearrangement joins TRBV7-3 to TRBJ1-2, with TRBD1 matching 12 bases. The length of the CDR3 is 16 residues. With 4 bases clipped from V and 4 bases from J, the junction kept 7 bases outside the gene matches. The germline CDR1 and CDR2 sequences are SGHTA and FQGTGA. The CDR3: CASSSTGTGGAYGYTF. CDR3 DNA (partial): TGTGCCAGCAGCTCTACCGGGACAGGGGGCGCCTATGGC. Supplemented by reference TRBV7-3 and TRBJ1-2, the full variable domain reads GAGVSQTPSNKVTEKGKYVELRCDPISGHTALYWYRQSLGQGPEFLIYFQGTGAADDSGLPNDRFFAVRPEGSVSTLKIQRTERGDSAVYLCASSSTGTGGAYGYTFGSGTRLTVV.

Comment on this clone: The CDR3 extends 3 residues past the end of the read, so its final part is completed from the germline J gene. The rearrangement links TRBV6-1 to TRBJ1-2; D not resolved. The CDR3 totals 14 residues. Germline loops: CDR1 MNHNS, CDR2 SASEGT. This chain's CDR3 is CASSEGQAVGGYTF. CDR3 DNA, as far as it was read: TGTGCCAGCAGTGAAGGGCAGGCCGTTGGGGGC.

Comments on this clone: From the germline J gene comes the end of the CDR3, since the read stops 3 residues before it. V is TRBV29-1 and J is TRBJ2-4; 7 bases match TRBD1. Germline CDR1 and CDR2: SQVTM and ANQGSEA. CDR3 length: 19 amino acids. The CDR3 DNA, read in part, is TGCAGCGTTGAAGCCAGGGCCAGACAGGGCGCATATAGCAATCAGCCT. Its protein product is CSVEARARQGAYSNQP. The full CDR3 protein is CSVEARARQGAYSNQPQYF.

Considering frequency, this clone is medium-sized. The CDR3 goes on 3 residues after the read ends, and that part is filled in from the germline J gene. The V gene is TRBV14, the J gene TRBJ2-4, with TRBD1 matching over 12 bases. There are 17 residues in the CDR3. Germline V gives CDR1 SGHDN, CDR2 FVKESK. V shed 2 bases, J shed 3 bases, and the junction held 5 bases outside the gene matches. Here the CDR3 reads CASSQLGTGGSKNIQYF. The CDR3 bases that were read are TGTGCCAGCAGCCAACTCGGGACAGGGGGCAGCAAAAACATT.

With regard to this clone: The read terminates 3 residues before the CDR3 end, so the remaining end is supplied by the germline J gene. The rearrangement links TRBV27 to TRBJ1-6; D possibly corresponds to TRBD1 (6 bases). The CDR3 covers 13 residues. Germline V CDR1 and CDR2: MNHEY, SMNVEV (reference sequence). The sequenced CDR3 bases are TGTGCCAGCAGTTTAACAGGGCGAGGCCCC. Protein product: CASSLTGRGP. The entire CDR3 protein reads CASSLTGRGPLHF.

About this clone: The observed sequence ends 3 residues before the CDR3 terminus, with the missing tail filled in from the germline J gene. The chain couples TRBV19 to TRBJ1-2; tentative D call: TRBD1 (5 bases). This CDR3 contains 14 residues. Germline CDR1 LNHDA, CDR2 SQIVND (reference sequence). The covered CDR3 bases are TGTGCCAGTAGTATTGGGGCAGGGATGAATTGG. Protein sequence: CASSIGAGMNW. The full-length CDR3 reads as CASSIGAGMNWYTF.

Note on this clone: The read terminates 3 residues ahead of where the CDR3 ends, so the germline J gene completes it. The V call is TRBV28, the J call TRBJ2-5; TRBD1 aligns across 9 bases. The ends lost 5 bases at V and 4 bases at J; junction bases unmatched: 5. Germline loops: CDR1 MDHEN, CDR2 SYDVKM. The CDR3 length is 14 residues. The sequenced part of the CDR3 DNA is TGTGCCAGCAGTACAAACAGGGGGCTAGAGACC. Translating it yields CASSTNRGLET. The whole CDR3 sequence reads CASSTNRGLETQYF.

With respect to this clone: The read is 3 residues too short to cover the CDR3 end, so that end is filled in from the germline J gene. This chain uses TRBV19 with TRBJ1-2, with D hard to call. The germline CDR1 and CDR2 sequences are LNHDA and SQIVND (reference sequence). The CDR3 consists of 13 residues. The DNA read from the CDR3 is TGTGCCAGTAGAGGGCTAGCTTCCCACGAC. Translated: CASRGLASHD. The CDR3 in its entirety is CASRGLASHDYTF.

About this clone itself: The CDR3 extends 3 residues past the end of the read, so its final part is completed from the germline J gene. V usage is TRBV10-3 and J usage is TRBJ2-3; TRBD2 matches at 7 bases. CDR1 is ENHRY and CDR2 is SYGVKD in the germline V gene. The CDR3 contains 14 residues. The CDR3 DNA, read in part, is TGTGCCATCAGTGACAGGGAGGGCAATCAGCCG. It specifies CAISDREGNQP. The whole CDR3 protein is CAISDREGNQPQYF.

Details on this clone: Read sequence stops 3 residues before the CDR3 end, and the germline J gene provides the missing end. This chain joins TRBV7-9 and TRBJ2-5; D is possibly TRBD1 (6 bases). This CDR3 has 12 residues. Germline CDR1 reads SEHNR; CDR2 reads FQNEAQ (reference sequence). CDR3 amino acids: CASSGSRGTQYF. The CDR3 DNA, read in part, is TGTGCCAGCAGCGGATCCAGGGGTACC.